The 18 T cell receptor beta chains presented below share a single source sample, sequenced in a study of radiation and T cells in renal cell carcinoma. The protocol was immunoSEQ multiplex PCR, while the TCRdb copy is restricted to in-frame clones and leaves out a portion. Here the sample spans approximately 14,000 clones, 64% being singletons. The sample's treatment: 15 Gy SBRT to primary tumor, nephrectomy 4 weeks later. The sequencing used tumor tissue, collected from a patient whose treatment included radiotherapy and nephrectomy. Receptors were obtained from a woman in her 70s with renal cell carcinoma.

The chain recombines TRBV2 with TRBJ2-7; TRBD1 matches at 10 bases. From germline, CDR1 is SNHLY and CDR2 FYNNEI. Trimming removed 8 bases from V and 3 bases from J; junction bases left unmatched: 4. The CDR3 loop spans 13 amino acids. CDR3 sequence: CASVRDRGYEQYF. The CDR3 coding sequence is TGTGCCAGCGTCCGGGACAGGGGCTACGAGCAGTACTTC.

In its sample, this clone was seen a few times. The chain has TRBV11-2 and TRBJ1-2; a weak D match, TRBD1 (5 bases). The germline V gene has CDR1 SGHAT and CDR2 FQNNGV. Trimming pared 1 base from V and 7 bases from J, leaving 10 bases between. The CDR3 length is 13 residues. CDR3 in DNA: TGTGCCAGCAGCTTAGGGGTGGGGGTTGGCTACACCTTC. This encodes CASSLGVGVGYTF. Complete variable domain (other parts from reference TRBV11-2 and TRBJ1-2): EAGVAQSPRYKIIEKRQSVAFWCNPISGHATLYWYQQILGQGPKLLIQFQNNGVVDDSQLPKDRFSAERLKGVDSTLKIQPAKLEDSAVYLCASSLGVGVGYTFGSGTRLTVV.

The J gene is TRBJ2-2, the V gene TRBV6-5; D uncertain. This CDR3 region has 12 residues. The V gene lost 6 bases and the J gene lost 3 bases, with 5 bases spanning the gap. CDR1 and CDR2 from the germline V gene are MNHEY and SVGAGI. CDR3 sequence reads: CASRPYTGELFF. The CDR3 coding sequence is TGTGCCAGCAGGCCCTACACCGGGGAGCTGTTTTTT.

A few counts support this clone. The CDR3 DNA follows: TGCGCCAGCAGCCCCAAGGACCCCTCTGGCTACACCTTC. Translation gives CASSPKDPSGYTF. V and J are TRBV5-1 and TRBJ1-2; no reliable D call. CDR1 and CDR2 from the germline V gene are SGHRS and YFSETQ. V dropped 4 bases and J dropped 7 bases, with 14 bases sitting between them. The CDR3 has 13 residues.

This clone was seen a single time. The chain joins TRBV23-1 to TRBJ2-1; D may be TRBD1 or TRBD2 (5 bases each). TRBV23-1 counts as an open reading frame of uncertain function. With 3 bases removed from V and 1 base from J, the gap between germline ends came to 19 bases. The CDR3 has 18 amino acids. The CDR3 sequence: CASSHHPARGASYNEQFF. CDR3 bases: TGCGCCAGCAGTCACCATCCGGCGAGGGGCGCATCCTACAATGAGCAGTTCTTC.

The chain uses TRBV9 and TRBJ2-5, with 10 nucleotides matching TRBD2. J lost 2 bases, V lost 0 bases, and 7 bases had no gene match. Per the germline V gene, CDR1 is SGDLS and CDR2 is YYNGEE. The CDR3 runs 17 residues. CDR3 amino acids: CASSVGGSGGWQETQYF. CDR3 nucleotide sequence: TGTGCCAGCAGCGTAGGAGGTAGCGGGGGGTGGCAAGAGACCCAGTACTTC.

V gene TRBV6-6 combines with J gene TRBJ2-7, with a weak D call TRBD1 (6 bases). V lost 11 bases to trimming and J lost 2 bases, with 13 bases between them. In germline, CDR1 is MNHNY, CDR2 SVGAGI (reference sequence). The CDR3 contains 12 residues. CDR3 in amino acids: CAATGSPYEQYF. As DNA, the CDR3 is TGTGCCGCAACAGGGAGTCCCTACGAGCAGTACTTC.

The chain links TRBV6-4 to TRBJ2-5; the D gene is possibly TRBD2 (5 bases). V gave up 10 bases and J gave up 1 base, with 10 bases separating them. There are 12 residues in the CDR3. Germline V gene sequence: CDR1 MRHNA, CDR2 SNTAGT. The CDR3 DNA sequence: TGTGCCACCTCTCGGGGCCAAGAGACCCAGTACTTC. It specifies CATSRGQETQYF.

The chain joins TRBV7-9 to TRBJ1-1; D might be TRBD1 (6 bases). With 5 bases removed from V and 0 bases from J, the gap between germline ends came to 13 bases. Germline values: CDR1 SEHNR, CDR2 FQNEAQ (reference sequence). This CDR3 is 15 amino acids long. CDR3 in amino acids: CASSLRGDLNTEAFF. CDR3 in DNA: TGTGCCAGCAGCCTAAGGGGGGATCTGAACACTGAAGCTTTCTTT.

V gene TRBV5-1 combines with J gene TRBJ2-2, with TRBD1 identical over 7 bases. The junction had 13 bases not matched to a gene; V was cut back by 4 bases and J by 1 base. This CDR3 region has 18 residues. CDR1 and CDR2 from the germline V gene are SGHRS and YFSETQ. The CDR3 reads CASSRRQGLDGNTGELFF. The DNA of the CDR3 is TGCGCCAGCAGCAGGAGACAGGGATTGGATGGGAACACCGGGGAGCTGTTTTTT.

This sequence joins TRBV15 and TRBJ1-6; TRBD1 is a possible D gene (5 bases). CDR3 length: 17 residues. From germline, CDR1 is LNHNV and CDR2 YYDKDF (reference sequence). V lost 0 bases to trimming and J lost 10 bases, with 19 bases between them. The CDR3 here is CATSRDLGPYSGSPLHF. Written as DNA, the CDR3 is TGTGCCACCAGCAGAGATCTGGGACCCTATTCGGGGTCACCCCTCCACTTT.

The chain has TRBV18 and TRBJ2-1; D might be TRBD2 (5 bases). The CDR3 has 17 amino acids. From germline, CDR1 is KGHSH and CDR2 LQKENI. V was cut by 5 bases and J by 0 bases, with 17 bases left in between. The CDR3 DNA follows: TGTGCCAGCTCATCCAGCCGCGAGCGGAGCTCCTACAATGAGCAGTTCTTC. This sequence encodes CASSSSRERSSYNEQFF.

The rearrangement joins TRBV29-1 to TRBJ2-7; 8 bases line up with TRBD2. V lost 6 bases, J lost 0 bases, and 19 bases stayed unmatched. Germline V gene lookup returns CDR1 SQVTM and CDR2 ANQGSEA. The CDR3 loop spans 18 amino acids. As DNA, the CDR3 is TGCAGCGTCTCCGGGACTAGTTCAACTTCGGGACACTCCTACGAGCAGTACTTC. Protein product: CSVSGTSSTSGHSYEQYF.

This clone is medium-sized (0.01 to 0.1%) within its sample. The chain has TRBV7-8 and TRBJ1-2, with TRBD1 matching over 9 bases. The CDR3 length is 16 residues. Germline trimming cut 5 bases from V and 4 bases from J; bases unmatched to any gene: 11. Germline V gene lookup returns CDR1 SGHVS and CDR2 FQNEAQ. Here the CDR3 DNA reads TGTGCCAGCAGCCCAAGGGACAGGGATTTTGGCTATGGCTACACCTTC. Amino acids: CASSPRDRDFGYGYTF.

This rearrangement joins TRBV11-2 to TRBJ1-1; no reliable D call. The CDR3 sequence is 14 residues long. Germline V gene sequence: CDR1 SGHAT, CDR2 FQNNGV. V dropped 3 bases and J dropped 1 base, with 9 bases sitting between them. CDR3 amino acids: CASSFGLGNTEAFF. For the CDR3, the DNA is TGTGCCAGCAGCTTTGGGTTAGGGAACACTGAAGCTTTCTTT.

This rearrangement joins TRBV2 to TRBJ1-5; TRBD1 matches 9 bases. With V trimmed by 1 base and J by 6 bases, 7 bases remained unmatched. This CDR3 is built from 16 residues. CDR1 is SNHLY, CDR2 FYNNEI, per germline. This CDR3 is CASSEGNRGPGQPQHF. The CDR3 bases are TGTGCCAGCAGTGAAGGTAACAGGGGGCCGGGTCAGCCCCAGCATTTT. Combining the CDR3 with reference TRBV2 and TRBJ1-5 gives the whole variable domain EPEVTQTPSHQVTQMGQEVILRCVPISNHLYFYWYRQILGQKVEFLVSFYNNEISEKSEIFDDQFSVERPDGSNFTLKIRSTKLEDSAMYFCASSEGNRGPGQPQHFGDGTRLSIL.

The sample holds one count of this clone. J is TRBJ2-7 and V is TRBV7-2; 9 bases agree with TRBD2. The CDR3 extends over 14 amino acids. CDR1 is SGHTA, CDR2 FQGNSA, per germline. The trim removed 4 bases at V and 0 bases at J, leaving 1 base unmatched. The DNA of the CDR3 is TGTGCCAGCAGCTATAGCGGGAGCTCCTACGAGCAGTACTTC. Translation: CASSYSGSSYEQYF.

V gene TRBV19 combines with J gene TRBJ2-7, with 9 bases matching TRBD2. V shed 4 bases, J shed 7 bases, and the junction held 5 bases outside the gene matches. The germline V gene has CDR1 LNHDA and CDR2 SQIVND (reference sequence). The CDR3 runs to 13 residues. Here the CDR3 reads CASSTSGIQEQYF. The CDR3 DNA reads as TGTGCCAGTAGTACTAGCGGGATTCAGGAGCAGTACTTC.